Sequencing of this TCR beta chain was carried out in a study of cytomegalovirus exposure and HLA in healthy donors. Study results and caveats: Sequencing artifact likely explains a cluster of highly shared sequence variants. Donors were assumed by presence/absence analyses to have roughly uniform sequencing depth.

V was pared by 2 bases and J by 5 bases, with 9 bases between. Germline V CDR1 and CDR2: MNHEY, SMNVEV (reference sequence). The CDR3 totals 13 residues. Turning to this clone: Antigen unknown.

PCR amplification relied on 60 Vbeta primers (plus 13 Jbeta primers). Data came from immunoSEQ multiplex PCR; TCRdb stores just in-frame clones and leaves some out. The sample lists over 70,000 clones; about four fifths were seen once. The specimen sequenced was PBMCs. V gene TRBV27 combines with J gene TRBJ1-2; D may be TRBD1 (5 bases). This TCR was sampled from a man aged 45-65 years in good health and CMV-seropositive. The CDR3 DNA sequence: TGTGCCAGCAGTTTAGGCAGGGCGTATGGCTACACCTTC. Encoded protein: CASSLGRAYGYTF.